These T cell receptor beta chains were read from a single sample in a study of blood T cell repertoires in COVID-19. Using immunoSEQ multiplex PCR, the repertoire was profiled, and TCRdb retains in-frame clones only, with some absent. The profile shows more than 90,000 clones, 85% of them singletons. Source material: peripheral blood. The receptors were sampled from a man older than 75 with acute or convalescent COVID-19. CDR3s include the opening cysteine and the closing phenylalanine or tryptophan. D genes are given only for firm matches. A row's size may be missing; if present it is once, few, many or a size class.

v_call: TRBV29-1
clone_size: -
d_call: TRBD1
j_call: TRBJ1-2
cdr3_aa: CSVGQGAGNGYTF
cdr3_nt: TGCAGCGTCGGACAGGGGGCTGGGAATGGCTACACCTTC

v_call: TRBV25-1
clone_size: -
d_call: TRBD2
j_call: TRBJ2-2
cdr3_aa: CASSITSGRARELFF
cdr3_nt: TGTGCCAGCAGTATTACTAGCGGGAGGGCTCGGGAGCTGTTTTTT

v_call: TRBV28
clone_size: -
d_call: TRBD1
j_call: TRBJ2-5
cdr3_aa: CASSLIDRDRETQYF
cdr3_nt: TGTGCCAGCAGTTTAATTGACAGGGACAGGGAGACCCAGTACTTC

v_call: TRBV10-2
clone_size: -
d_call: TRBD1
j_call: TRBJ1-1
cdr3_aa: CASNPGQMNTEAFF
cdr3_nt: TGCGCCAGCAACCCGGGACAGATGAACACTGAAGCTTTCTTT

v_call: TRBV6-5
clone_size: few
d_call: -
j_call: TRBJ1-6
cdr3_aa: CASSIAGPQNSPLHF
cdr3_nt: TGTGCCAGCAGTATTGCGGGCCCGCAGAATTCACCCCTCCACTTT

v_call: TRBV7-2
clone_size: -
d_call: -
j_call: TRBJ1-2
cdr3_aa: CASSRRGSNYGYTF
cdr3_nt: TGTGCCAGCAGCCGGCGGGGCAGCAACTATGGCTACACCTTC

v_call: TRBV28
clone_size: -
d_call: -
j_call: TRBJ1-5
cdr3_aa: CASSPFSNQPQHF
cdr3_nt: TGTGCCAGCAGTCCCTTTAGCAATCAGCCCCAGCATTTT

v_call: TRBV20-1
clone_size: -
d_call: -
j_call: TRBJ2-3
cdr3_aa: CSASFPSTSTDTQYF
cdr3_nt: TGCAGTGCTAGTTTCCCATCTACTAGCACAGATACGCAGTATTTT

v_call: TRBV6-6
clone_size: -
d_call: TRBD2
j_call: TRBJ2-3
cdr3_aa: CASSPGLADSTDTQYF
cdr3_nt: TGTGCCAGCAGCCCGGGACTAGCGGATTCCACAGATACGCAGTATTTT

v_call: TRBV5-1
clone_size: -
d_call: -
j_call: TRBJ1-1
cdr3_aa: CASSLEGLRLASAFF
cdr3_nt: TGCGCCAGCAGCTTGGAGGGGTTACGTCTGGCGTCGGCTTTCTTT

v_call: TRBV28
clone_size: -
d_call: -
j_call: TRBJ1-3
cdr3_aa: CASTGPYGNTIYF
cdr3_nt: TGTGCCAGCACGGGTCCTTATGGAAACACCATATATTTT

v_call: TRBV18
clone_size: -
d_call: -
j_call: TRBJ2-7
cdr3_aa: CASSRADRAEQYF
cdr3_nt: TGTGCCAGCTCACGAGCGGACCGGGCGGAGCAGTACTTC

v_call: TRBV5-5
clone_size: -
d_call: TRBD2
j_call: TRBJ2-7
cdr3_aa: CASSLVAGGSYEQYF
cdr3_nt: TGTGCCAGCAGCTTGGTGGCGGGAGGCTCCTACGAGCAGTACTTC

v_call: TRBV7-9
clone_size: few
d_call: TRBD1
j_call: TRBJ1-1
cdr3_aa: CASSSGDRGSRGEAFF
cdr3_nt: TGTGCCAGCAGCTCGGGGGACAGGGGCAGTAGGGGTGAAGCTTTCTTT

v_call: TRBV7-3
clone_size: -
d_call: TRBD1
j_call: TRBJ1-1
cdr3_aa: CASSPQGARVNTEAFF
cdr3_nt: TGTGCCAGCAGCCCCCAGGGGGCGAGGGTGAACACTGAAGCTTTCTTT

v_call: TRBV19
clone_size: -
d_call: TRBD1
j_call: TRBJ2-1
cdr3_aa: CASSRSTGQIYNEQFF
cdr3_nt: TGTGCCAGTAGTAGGTCTACGGGACAGATCTACAATGAGCAGTTCTTC

v_call: TRBV6-5
clone_size: -
d_call: -
j_call: TRBJ2-5
cdr3_aa: CASSLQGPKETQYF
cdr3_nt: TGTGCCAGCAGTTTACAGGGCCCAAAAGAGACCCAGTACTTC

v_call: TRBV20-1
clone_size: -
d_call: -
j_call: TRBJ2-7
cdr3_aa: CSARAGYEQYF
cdr3_nt: TGCAGTGCTAGGGCCGGGTACGAGCAGTACTTC

v_call: TRBV7-8
clone_size: -
d_call: -
j_call: TRBJ1-2
cdr3_aa: CASSLDRVVYGYTF
cdr3_nt: TGTGCCAGCAGCTTAGACAGGGTAGTCTATGGCTACACCTTC

v_call: TRBV9
clone_size: many
d_call: -
j_call: TRBJ1-3
cdr3_aa: CASSVGTGDTIYF
cdr3_nt: TGTGCCAGCAGCGTAGGGACTGGAGACACCATATATTTT

v_call: TRBV19
clone_size: -
d_call: -
j_call: TRBJ2-2
cdr3_aa: CASIPNRDKNTGELFF
cdr3_nt: TGTGCCAGTATTCCGAACAGGGACAAGAACACCGGGGAGCTGTTTTTT

v_call: TRBV21-1
clone_size: -
d_call: -
j_call: TRBJ2-7
cdr3_aa: CASSKVGEREGQYF
cdr3_nt: TGTGCCAGCAGCAAAGTAGGCGAGCGGGAAGGGCAGTACTTC

v_call: TRBV5-4
clone_size: -
d_call: TRBD1
j_call: TRBJ2-7
cdr3_aa: CASSSHAGTGFSEQYF
cdr3_nt: TGTGCCAGCAGCTCACATGCCGGGACAGGTTTTAGCGAGCAGTACTTC

v_call: TRBV25-1
clone_size: -
d_call: -
j_call: TRBJ1-2
cdr3_aa: CASSPGIWGYTF
cdr3_nt: TGTGCCAGCAGTCCAGGGATCTGGGGCTACACCTTC

v_call: TRBV11-2
clone_size: -
d_call: -
j_call: TRBJ1-2
cdr3_aa: CASSKGEGGGRLNGYTF
cdr3_nt: TGTGCCAGCAGCAAAGGGGAGGGCGGGGGTCGACTTAATGGCTACACCTTC

v_call: TRBV3-1/TRBV3-2
clone_size: few
d_call: TRBD2
j_call: TRBJ2-5
cdr3_aa: CASSQERGGRPTAQYF
cdr3_nt: TGTGCCAGCAGCCAAGAACGCGGCGGGAGGCCCACGGCCCAGTACTTC

v_call: TRBV5-1
clone_size: -
d_call: -
j_call: TRBJ2-2
cdr3_aa: CASSLQGGVTGELFF
cdr3_nt: TGCGCCAGCAGCCTACAAGGAGGGGTAACCGGGGAGCTGTTTTTT

v_call: TRBV7-6
clone_size: -
d_call: TRBD2
j_call: TRBJ2-7
cdr3_aa: CASSLGALAGTPYEQYF
cdr3_nt: TGTGCCAGCAGCTTAGGCGCCCTAGCGGGGACCCCTTACGAGCAGTACTTC

v_call: TRBV28
clone_size: few
d_call: -
j_call: TRBJ1-5
cdr3_aa: CASSSPGSNQPQHF
cdr3_nt: TGTGCCAGCAGTTCCCCAGGTAGCAATCAGCCCCAGCATTTT